This TCR beta chain was recorded in a study of T cell repertoires in cytomegalovirus infection. Across the study: It can be stated that public TCR beta signatures indicated CMV infection as well as a matching HLA type. Study-wide points: Summed public TCR beta family frequency identified CMV carriers bearing the relevant HLA. Across the ex vivo response, the dominant clonotypes were HLA-C-restricted CMV-specific TCR beta clonotypes.

Notes on this clonotype: Its target is not known.

The CDR3 consists of 14 residues. The V gene's germline CDR1 is SGHAT and CDR2 FQDESV (reference sequence). Trimming shortened V by 5 bases and J by 5 bases, and 16 bases separated the two germline ends. A single record per CDR3 protein comes from TCRdb applying MiXCR to the reads. The sample carries 44,000 or so distinct CDR3 sequences, about 21% recorded once. Source: CD8+ T cells from cultured PBMCs, taken from culture after CMV antigen stimulation. The rearrangement links TRBV11-1 to TRBJ2-7, with D perhaps matching TRBD1 or TRBD2 (5 bases each). This clonotype originated in a human donor in good health (CMV status not recorded). Some clones in this sample may be carry-over from other donors' samples. CDR3 in amino acids: CASSREGNIHEQYF. CDR3 sequence (DNA): TGTGCCAGCAGCCGAGAGGGGAATATCCACGAGCAGTACTTC.